These 22 T cell receptor beta chains share one sample of origin, sequenced in a study of blood T cells in healthy people across ages (dated by TCRdb to the mid-2010s). The method behind the library was 5' RACE. Sequencing instrument: Illumina HiSeq 2500. The second PCR ran for roughly 6 to 11 cycles and used a J-beta primer mix along with a sample-barcoded 5' primer. The public reads were run again by TCRdb, first through fastp at Q25 and then through MiXCR, and only productive beta chains were kept. Rows are combined by CDR3 protein, so each entry shows the most common genes and DNA. This sample lists 650,000 to 1,000,000 distinct CDR3 sequences; about 42% were detected once. The ten largest account for 15% to 20% of the sample. Sequencing was performed on blood. The receptors come from a man aged 80 or over in good health.

The J gene is TRBJ1-1, the V gene TRBV20-1; D may be TRBD1 (5 bases). The CDR3 is made up of 14 amino acids. The germline V gene encodes CDR1 DFQATT and CDR2 SNEGSKA (reference sequence). V shed 6 bases and J shed 3 bases, with 17 bases lying between them. The CDR3 reads CSARPGPGDTEAFF. For the CDR3, the DNA is TGCAGTGCCAGACCGGGGCCGGGGGACACTGAAGCTTTCTTT.

The chain employs TRBV7-9 and TRBJ2-7; D is possibly TRBD1 or TRBD2 (6 bases each). This CDR3 has 15 residues. Trimming took off 1 base at V and 0 bases at J, with 10 bases between the two ends. Germline lookup yields CDR1 SEHNR and CDR2 FQNEAQ (reference sequence). CDR3 sequence reads: CASSLERGPSYEQYF. For the CDR3, the DNA is TGTGCCAGCAGCTTAGAACGGGGGCCCTCCTACGAGCAGTACTTC.

This clonotype was found a few times. The rearrangement links TRBV11-2 to TRBJ1-2; D perhaps matches TRBD1 (5 bases). The CDR3 contains 14 residues. CDR1 is SGHAT and CDR2 is FQNNGV in the germline V gene. Trimming shortened V by 3 bases and J by 2 bases, and 10 bases separated the two germline ends. The CDR3 region has the DNA TGTGCCAGCAGCTTGTCTGGGGACAACTATGGCTACACCTTC. Translating gives CASSLSGDNYGYTF.

The rearrangement uses TRBV11-3 and TRBJ2-3; 9 bases are shared with TRBD2. V lost 5 bases to trimming and J lost 5 bases; unmatched junction nucleotides: 8. Looked up from germline, CDR1 is SGHNT and CDR2 is YENEEA. The CDR3 sequence is 15 residues long. The CDR3 reads CASSLAGSPGDTQYF. Written as DNA, the CDR3 is TGTGCCAGCAGCCTAGCGGGGTCTCCGGGAGATACGCAGTATTTT.

This chain links TRBV5-1 with TRBJ2-1, with 8 nucleotides matching TRBD2. The length of the CDR3 is 15 residues. The V gene's germline CDR1 is SGHRS and CDR2 YFSETQ. J was trimmed by 6 bases and V by 4 bases; bases with no gene match: 9. CDR3 in amino acids: CASSITSGVLNEQFF. The CDR3 bases are TGCGCCAGCAGCATAACTAGCGGAGTCCTCAATGAGCAGTTCTTC.

This clonotype was picked up a small number of times. The chain joins TRBV28 to TRBJ2-1; the D gene is possibly TRBD2 (6 bases). Deletions cut 10 bases from V and 5 bases from J, with 15 bases between. CDR3 size: 13 residues. Germline CDR1 is MDHEN and CDR2 is SYDVKM. CDR3 bases: TGTGCCACCTCTGGGACTTCTAACAATGAGCAGTTCTTC. Translating gives CATSGTSNNEQFF. Filled out from reference TRBV28 and TRBJ2-1, the complete variable domain reads DVKVTQSSRYLVKRTGEKVFLECVQDMDHENMFWYRQDPGLGLRLIYFSYDVKMKEKGDIPEGYSVSREKKERFSLILESASTNQTSMYLCATSGTSNNEQFFGPGTRLTVL.

This chain's CDR3 is CASSLGGLIDTQYF. CDR3 coding DNA: TGTGCCAGCAGCTTAGGAGGTTTAATAGATACGCAGTATTTT. The genes are TRBV7-2 and TRBJ2-3; D gene unclear. Between the trimmed V and J ends, which lost 1 base and 5 bases, there was a span of 10 bases. The CDR3 extends over 14 amino acids. CDR1 SGHTA and CDR2 FQGNSA come from the germline V gene.

The chain couples TRBV6-5 to TRBJ2-7, with TRBD2 matching over 10 bases. In germline, CDR1 is MNHEY, CDR2 SVGAGI. The CDR3 sequence is 17 residues long. J lost 4 bases, V lost 0 bases, and 9 bases had no gene match. Written as DNA, the CDR3 is TGTGCCAGCAGTTACTCTGCCCGTGCTAGCGGGAGTTACGAGCAGTACTTC. Its protein is CASSYSARASGSYEQYF.

This clonotype has a handful of counts. The chain uses TRBV20-1 and TRBJ2-5, with 8 bases lining up with TRBD2. CDR1 is DFQATT, CDR2 SNEGSKA, per germline (reference sequence). The CDR3 totals 13 residues. The trim removed 6 bases at V and 2 bases at J, leaving 5 bases unmatched. CDR3 nucleotide sequence: TGCAGTGCCAAAACTAGCGGACAAGAGACCCAGTACTTC. Its translation: CSAKTSGQETQYF.

The chain couples TRBV20-1 to TRBJ2-1; tentative D call: TRBD2 (6 bases). The V gene's germline CDR1 is DFQATT and CDR2 SNEGSKA (reference sequence). The V and J ends lost 5 bases and 4 bases respectively, with 15 bases between them. This CDR3 contains 14 residues. The CDR3 region is CSAGAGLAYNEQFF. CDR3 DNA: TGCAGTGCTGGGGCGGGACTGGCTTACAATGAGCAGTTCTTC.

The V and J genes are TRBV7-8 and TRBJ2-7, with 7 bases fitting TRBD2. Germline V lookup: CDR1 SGHVS, CDR2 FQNEAQ. This CDR3 contains 16 residues. Trimming at V came to 1 base and at J to 0 bases, leaving 6 bases not matched to a gene. This chain's CDR3 is CASSLGSGIPSYEQYF. The CDR3 nucleotides read TGTGCCAGCAGCTTAGGGAGCGGGATTCCCTCCTACGAGCAGTACTTC.

By sample share, this clonotype is medium-sized. This chain joins TRBV20-1 and TRBJ2-7; the D gene is possibly TRBD2 (6 bases). The V and J ends lost 6 bases and 0 bases respectively, with 15 bases between them. Germline V gene lookup returns CDR1 DFQATT and CDR2 SNEGSKA (reference sequence). The CDR3 is 14 amino acids. CDR3 nucleotides: TGCAGTGCAAAAGGGACTCTGAGCTCCTACGAGCAGTACTTC. As protein: CSAKGTLSSYEQYF.

The rearrangement uses TRBV12-3 or TRBV12-4 and TRBJ1-5; 7 positions match TRBD1. V lost 5 bases, J lost 2 bases, and 12 bases stayed unmatched. The CDR3 covers 17 residues. This CDR3 is CASSISGGGGGNQPQHF. The CDR3 nucleotides read TGTGCCAGCAGTATATCAGGGGGAGGAGGGGGCAATCAGCCCCAGCATTTT.

The chain links TRBV24-1 to TRBJ2-3; 7 bases line up with TRBD2. V lost 4 bases and J lost 7; bases outside the gene matches: 7. This CDR3 contains 14 residues. Germline V gene data show CDR1 as KGHDR and CDR2 as SFDVKD. The CDR3 sequence is CATSEGGRVYTQYF. The CDR3 nucleotides read TGTGCCACCAGTGAAGGCGGGAGAGTATATACGCAGTATTTT.

This chain links TRBV19 with TRBJ1-1, with D possibly matching TRBD1 (5 bases). The germline V gene encodes CDR1 LNHDA and CDR2 SQIVND (reference sequence). V lost 1 base, J lost 3 bases, and 9 bases lay in between. The CDR3 has 14 residues. CDR3 DNA sequence: TGTGCCAGTAGTATAGGGGGGGAGGACACTGAAGCTTTCTTT. This encodes CASSIGGEDTEAFF.

This clonotype was counted only a few times. The CDR3 DNA is TGTGCCAGCAGCTTGGGGCCTTACTTCACAGATACGCAGTATTTT. This translates into CASSLGPYFTDTQYF. V and J are TRBV7-2 and TRBJ2-3, with D possibly TRBD1 on 5 matching bases. V was cut by 3 bases and J by 2 bases, with 12 bases left in between. The CDR3 covers 15 residues. Germline assignment: CDR1 SGHTA and CDR2 FQGNSA.

This chain uses TRBV27 with TRBJ2-3; 11 bases are a match to TRBD2. This CDR3 is built from 19 residues. CDR1 and CDR2 (germline): MNHEY, SMNVEV (reference sequence). V lost 6 bases to trimming and J lost 0 bases; unmatched junction nucleotides: 14. CDR3 DNA: TGTGCCAGCAGACCCTCTCTAGCGGGGGGTGGAATTAGCACAGATACGCAGTATTTT. It codes for CASRPSLAGGGISTDTQYF.

The genes are TRBV5-1 and TRBJ2-2, with D unclear. The germline CDR1 and CDR2 sequences are SGHRS and YFSETQ. The CDR3 covers 14 residues. V lost 4 bases and J lost 5, with 12 bases in between. The CDR3 DNA follows: TGCGCCAGCAGCGTGTCTCAGTCGACCGGGGAGCTGTTTTTT. Amino acid sequence: CASSVSQSTGELFF.

The V call is TRBV7-2, the J call TRBJ2-3, with TRBD2 matching over 10 bases. CDR3 length equals 17 residues. Losses at the gene ends were 2 bases for V and 3 bases for J; bases not matched to a gene: 8. Germline lookup yields CDR1 SGHTA and CDR2 FQGNSA. CDR3 sequence reads: CASSLWEREGQTDTQYF. CDR3 nucleotides: TGTGCCAGCAGCTTATGGGAGCGGGAGGGCCAGACAGATACGCAGTATTTT.

In this sample, this clonotype turned up a few times. This chain links TRBV20-1 with TRBJ2-5; 7 bases are a match to TRBD1. Trimming took 6 bases from V and 5 from J; bases not matched to a gene: 18. This CDR3 has 16 residues. Germline V CDR1 and CDR2: DFQATT, SNEGSKA (reference sequence). The DNA for the CDR3 is TGCAGTGCAGATAAGCTTACACAGGGGTTTGACGAGACCCAGTACTTC. Amino acid sequence: CSADKLTQGFDETQYF.

The rearrangement links TRBV25-1 to TRBJ2-3; weak D call: TRBD1 (6 bases). V was trimmed by 4 bases and J by 0 bases, leaving 11 bases between them. Germline CDR1 is MGHDK and CDR2 is SYGVNS. CDR3 length: 15 residues. The CDR3 sequence: CASSVRGPSTDTQYF. The DNA for the CDR3 is TGTGCCAGCAGTGTCAGGGGTCCTAGCACAGATACGCAGTATTTT.

This clonotype was found a few times. V gene TRBV2 combines with J gene TRBJ2-7, with TRBD2 as a possible D gene (5 bases). CDR1 SNHLY and CDR2 FYNNEI come from the germline V gene. V was shortened by 6 bases and J by 2 bases, with 11 bases between the two germline ends. The CDR3 has 13 residues. The chain's CDR3 is CASSEGSTYEQYF. The CDR3 DNA follows: TGTGCCAGCAGCGAGGGCAGTACCTACGAGCAGTACTTC.